The next 16 T cell receptor beta chains were all read from a single sample in a study of identical twins. TCRdb reprocessed the 5' RACE reads via MiXCR and lists one record per CDR3 protein. This sample carries about 690,000 distinct CDR3 sequences, about 20% of them seen once, and the ten largest clones take 4% to 5.5%. The same specimen was also included in a second study, on T cells expressing NK-cell markers.

Sequencing was performed on PBMCs. The receptors here all came from a woman under 30 in good health.

CDR3 amino acids: CASSLETGSGGEDTQYF. The CDR3 nucleotides are TGTGCCAGCAGCTTAGAGACAGGGTCAGGGGGGGAAGATACGCAGTATTTT. This chain uses TRBV11-2 with TRBJ2-3; D tentatively reads TRBD1 or TRBD2 (7 bases each). Germline CDR1 and CDR2: SGHAT and FQNNGV. The length of the CDR3 is 17 residues. V was trimmed by 0 bases and J by 5 bases, leaving 18 bases between them.

This clonotype showed up just a few times. The chain joins TRBV6-1 to TRBJ2-7; 11 bases fit TRBD1. V dropped 6 bases and J dropped 3; count of bases not matched to a gene: 7. The germline V gene encodes CDR1 MNHNS and CDR2 SASEGT. The CDR3 is 15 residues long. In DNA, the CDR3 is TGTGCCAGCAGAAACCGGGACAGGGGGATCTACGAGCAGTACTTC. Protein sequence: CASRNRDRGIYEQYF.

The J gene is TRBJ2-1, the V gene TRBV5-1; D might be TRBD2 (6 bases). With 4 bases removed from V and 4 bases from J, the gap between germline ends came to 21 bases. The CDR3 loop spans 17 amino acids. Per germline, CDR1 SGHRS and CDR2 YFSETQ. CDR3 bases: TGCGCCAGCAGCCCGACGGTTGCGGGGAGGAAGTACAATGAGCAGTTCTTC. Residues: CASSPTVAGRKYNEQFF.

This clonotype was found a few times. The J gene is TRBJ1-2, the V gene TRBV12-3 or TRBV12-4; D is undetermined. This CDR3 is built from 14 residues. The V end was cut by 2 bases, the J end by 7 bases, with 14 bases between. The chain's CDR3 is CASSLLGGKIGYTF. The CDR3 bases are TGTGCCAGCAGTTTATTGGGAGGGAAGATTGGCTACACCTTC.

The chain employs TRBV9 and TRBJ1-1; D possibly corresponds to TRBD1 (6 bases). The CDR3 runs to 15 residues. The germline V gene has CDR1 SGDLS and CDR2 YYNGEE. Trimming stripped 0 bases from V and 4 bases from J, with 13 bases between. In DNA, the CDR3 is TGTGCCAGCAGCGTAGCTACTAGGGGGGGCACTGAAGCTTTCTTT. Its protein is CASSVATRGGTEAFF. Using reference TRBV9 and TRBJ1-1 for the parts outside the CDR3, the full variable domain is DSGVTQTPKHLITATGQRVTLRCSPRSGDLSVYWYQQSLDQGLQFLIQYYNGEERAKGNILERFSAQQFPDLHSELNLSSLELGDSALYFCASSVATRGGTEAFFGQGTRLTVV.

The J gene is TRBJ2-6, the V gene TRBV5-1; D gene ambiguous. V lost 0 bases and J lost 6, with 13 bases in between. The germline V gene has CDR1 SGHRS and CDR2 YFSETQ. This CDR3 has 16 amino acids. The CDR3: CASSLDGPSLANVLTF. In DNA, the CDR3 is TGCGCCAGCAGCTTGGATGGGCCTTCTCTGGCCAACGTCCTGACTTTC.

This clonotype turned up a few times. The genes are TRBV29-1 and TRBJ1-1; no definite D call. Germline V gives CDR1 SQVTM, CDR2 ANQGSEA. The CDR3 contains 12 residues. V lost 2 bases, J lost 0 bases, and 4 bases lay in between. The CDR3 bases are TGCAGCGTTGAAACGGTGAACACTGAAGCTTTCTTT. Its translation is CSVETVNTEAFF.

The chain links TRBV20-1 to TRBJ1-1, with unresolved D. The CDR3 spans 11 residues. CDR1 DFQATT and CDR2 SNEGSKA come from the germline V gene (reference sequence). V was trimmed by 7 bases and J by 4 bases, leaving 10 bases between them. This chain's CDR3 is CSVLGITEAFF. CDR3 bases: TGCAGTGTGTTGGGCATCACTGAAGCTTTCTTT.

The J gene is TRBJ2-3, the V gene TRBV30; the match to TRBD2 covers 9 bases. Germline V gene data show CDR1 as GTSNPN and CDR2 as SVGIG (reference sequence). V shed 5 bases, J shed 3 bases, and the junction held 6 bases outside the gene matches. There are 14 residues in the CDR3. In nucleotides, the CDR3 is TGTGCCTGGCTCAGACTAGCGGCGACAGATACGCAGTATTTT. As protein: CAWLRLAATDTQYF.

CDR3 DNA sequence: TGCGCCAGCAGCCGGACTAGCGGGGGGGACTGTTACTTC. Translation gives CASSRTSGGDCYF. The chain employs TRBV5-1 and TRBJ2-7; 15 bases fit TRBD2. Germline values: CDR1 SGHRS, CDR2 YFSETQ. The length of the CDR3 is 13 residues. Trimming cost V 4 bases and J 13 bases; bases outside gene matches: 6.

The chain joins TRBV4-3 to TRBJ1-2; 9 bases line up with TRBD1. The CDR3 covers 16 residues. Germline V gene data show CDR1 as LGHNA and CDR2 as YSLEER. J lost 4 bases, V lost 3 bases, and 9 bases had no gene match. The CDR3 spells CASSHATGGSIYGYTF. For the CDR3, the DNA is TGCGCCAGCAGCCACGCTACAGGGGGCAGTATCTATGGCTACACCTTC.

The chain couples TRBV5-1 to TRBJ2-7, with 9 bases matching TRBD2. The CDR3 has 18 amino acids. CDR1 SGHRS and CDR2 YFSETQ come from the germline V gene. V lost 4 bases and J lost 0; bases outside the gene matches: 14. This chain's CDR3 is CASSPVPFLAGSSYEQYF. For the CDR3, the DNA is TGCGCCAGCAGCCCGGTCCCCTTTCTAGCGGGGAGCTCCTACGAGCAGTACTTC.

This clonotype came up a few times. The chain is built from TRBV5-1 and TRBJ1-1; D gene ambiguous. Germline lookup yields CDR1 SGHRS and CDR2 YFSETQ. Trimming cost V 5 bases and J 1 base, with 15 bases left between them. This CDR3 comprises 15 residues. CDR3 in amino acids: CASSLRFSANTEAFF. The CDR3, as DNA: TGCGCCAGCAGTCTCAGGTTTTCTGCGAACACTGAAGCTTTCTTT.

In this sample, this clonotype turned up a few times. V is TRBV5-1 and J is TRBJ2-7; D is uncertain. V was trimmed by 4 bases and J by 5 bases, leaving 10 bases between them. The CDR3 is made up of 12 amino acids. From germline, CDR1 is SGHRS and CDR2 YFSETQ. CDR3 in DNA: TGCGCCAGCAGCAGGATTGGGAACGAGCAGTACTTC. It specifies CASSRIGNEQYF.

The chain has TRBV12-3 or TRBV12-4 and TRBJ2-1, with 13 bases fitting TRBD2. This CDR3 is built from 19 residues. Unmatched junction bases numbered 10, after V lost 5 bases and J lost 0 bases. This CDR3 is CASSPRTSGGPSSYNEQFF. The DNA of the CDR3 is TGTGCCAGCAGTCCTAGGACTAGCGGGGGACCTAGCTCCTACAATGAGCAGTTCTTC.

This clonotype has a handful of counts. CDR3 amino acids: CSARDSGRSTDTQYF. CDR3 nucleotides: TGCAGTGCTAGAGATTCGGGGCGGAGCACAGATACGCAGTATTTT. The chain carries TRBV20-1 and TRBJ2-3; the D call may be TRBD1 or TRBD2 (5 bases each). Trimming took off 0 bases at V and 0 bases at J, with 10 bases between the two ends. CDR3 size: 15 residues. The germline gives CDR1 DFQATT, CDR2 SNEGSKA (reference sequence).